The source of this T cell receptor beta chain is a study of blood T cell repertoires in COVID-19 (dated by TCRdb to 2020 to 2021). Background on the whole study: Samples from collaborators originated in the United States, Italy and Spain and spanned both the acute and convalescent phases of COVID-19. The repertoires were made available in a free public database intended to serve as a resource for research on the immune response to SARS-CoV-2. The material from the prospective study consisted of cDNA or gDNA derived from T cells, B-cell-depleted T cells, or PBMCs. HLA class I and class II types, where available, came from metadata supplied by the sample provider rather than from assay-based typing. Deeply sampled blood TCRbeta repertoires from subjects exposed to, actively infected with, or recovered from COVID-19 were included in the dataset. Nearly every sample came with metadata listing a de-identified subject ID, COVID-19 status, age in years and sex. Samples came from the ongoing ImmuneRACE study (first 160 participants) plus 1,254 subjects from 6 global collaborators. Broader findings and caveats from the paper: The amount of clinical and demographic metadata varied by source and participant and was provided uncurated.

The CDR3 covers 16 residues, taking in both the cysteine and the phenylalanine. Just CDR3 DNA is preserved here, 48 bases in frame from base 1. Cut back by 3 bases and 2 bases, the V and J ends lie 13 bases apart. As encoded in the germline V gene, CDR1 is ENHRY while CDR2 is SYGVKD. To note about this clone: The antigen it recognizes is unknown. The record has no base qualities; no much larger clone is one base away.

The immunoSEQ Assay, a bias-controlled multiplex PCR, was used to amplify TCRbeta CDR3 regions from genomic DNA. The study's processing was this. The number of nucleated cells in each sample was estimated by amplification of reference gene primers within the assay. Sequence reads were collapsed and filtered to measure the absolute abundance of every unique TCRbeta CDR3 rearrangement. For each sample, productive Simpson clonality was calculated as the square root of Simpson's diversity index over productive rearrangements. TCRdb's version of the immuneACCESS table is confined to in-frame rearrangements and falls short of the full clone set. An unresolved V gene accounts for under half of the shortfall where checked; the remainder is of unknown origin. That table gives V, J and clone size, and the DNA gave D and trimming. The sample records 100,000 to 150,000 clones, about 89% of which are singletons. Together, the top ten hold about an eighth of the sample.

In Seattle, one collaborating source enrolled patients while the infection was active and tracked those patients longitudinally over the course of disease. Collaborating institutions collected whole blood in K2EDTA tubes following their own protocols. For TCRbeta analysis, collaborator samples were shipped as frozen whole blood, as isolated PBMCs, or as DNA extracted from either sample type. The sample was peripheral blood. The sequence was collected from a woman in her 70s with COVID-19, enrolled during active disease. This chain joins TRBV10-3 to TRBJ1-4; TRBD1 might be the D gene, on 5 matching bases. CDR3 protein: CAISDVVRVTNEKLFF. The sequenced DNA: TGTGCCATCAGTGACGTCGTCAGGGTGACTAATGAAAAACTGTTTTTT.